One and the same sample provided the 8 T cell receptor beta chains below, sequenced in a study of blood T cell repertoires in COVID-19. Generated by immunoSEQ multiplex PCR, the TCRdb table keeps only in-frame clones and is missing some. Among 110,000 to 150,000 clones listed, roughly four fifths were seen once. Sequencing was done on a sample of PBMCs or T cells enriched from blood (not recorded which). The receptors derive from a woman in her late teens or twenties who had been exposed to COVID-19.

The chain is built from TRBV4-2 and TRBJ2-7; 7 bases fit TRBD2. CDR3 size: 15 residues. The trim removed 0 bases at V and 7 bases at J, leaving 9 bases unmatched. Germline V gives CDR1 LGHNA, CDR2 YNFKEQ. For the CDR3, the DNA is TGTGCCAGCAGCCAAGATGGGAGCGGGAAGGAGGAGCAGTACTTC. Amino acids: CASSQDGSGKEEQYF.

The V and J genes are TRBV30 and TRBJ2-3, with D possibly being TRBD2 (6 bases). The CDR3 is 13 amino acids. Germline V gives CDR1 GTSNPN, CDR2 SVGIG (reference sequence). Trimming removed 7 bases from V and 2 bases from J, with 13 bases in between. CDR3 coding DNA: TGTGCCTTACCTGGGACTTCCACAGATACGCAGTATTTT. It yields the protein CALPGTSTDTQYF.

This rearrangement joins TRBV27 to TRBJ1-1; the D is unclear. This CDR3 spans 11 amino acids. Per the germline V gene, CDR1 is MNHEY and CDR2 is SMNVEV (reference sequence). Trimming removed 6 bases from V and 2 bases from J, with 4 bases in between. The CDR3 is CASRTNTEAFF. CDR3 nucleotide sequence: TGTGCCAGCAGGACTAACACTGAAGCTTTCTTT.

This clone was seen just once. The V gene is TRBV7-6, the J gene TRBJ1-3; D is undetermined. This CDR3 region has 17 residues. Germline V gives CDR1 SGHVS, CDR2 FNYEAQ. V was pared by 5 bases and J by 0 bases, with 17 bases between. CDR3 sequence (DNA): TGTGCCAGCAGCGTTTTTGAAGCCACCGACTCTGGAAACACCATATATTTT. Amino acid sequence: CASSVFEATDSGNTIYF.

The V call is TRBV5-6, the J call TRBJ2-2; 8 positions agree with TRBD1. CDR1 is SGHDT, CDR2 YYEEEE, per germline. CDR3 size: 17 residues. J gave up 3 bases and V 4 bases, and 11 bases lay outside the gene matches. The CDR3 reads CASSIHLTGVDTGELFF. CDR3 coding DNA: TGTGCCAGCAGCATACACCTGACAGGGGTCGACACCGGGGAGCTGTTTTTT.

This chain connects TRBV6-5 to TRBJ1-1; D is possibly TRBD1 (6 bases). CDR1 is MNHEY and CDR2 is SVGAGI in the germline V gene. Trimming stripped 6 bases from V and 1 base from J, with 15 bases between. This CDR3 comprises 15 residues. CDR3 residues: CASRPGDRSNTEAFF. CDR3 coding DNA: TGTGCCAGCAGACCGGGTGACAGGTCGAACACTGAAGCTTTCTTT.

The CDR3 protein is CASSFIAPAQYF. The CDR3 region has the DNA TGTGCCAGCAGTTTCATAGCGCCGGCGCAGTATTTT. V is TRBV27 and J is TRBJ2-3; tentative D call: TRBD2 (5 bases). The V gene lost 3 bases and the J gene lost 10 bases, with 11 bases spanning the gap. The CDR3 covers 12 residues. Germline CDR1 MNHEY, CDR2 SMNVEV (reference sequence).

This sequence joins TRBV28 and TRBJ2-1; no firm D call. In germline, CDR1 is MDHEN, CDR2 SYDVKM. Between the trimmed V and J ends, which lost 1 base and 7 bases, there was a span of 17 bases. The CDR3 runs to 16 residues. The CDR3 DNA reads as TGTGCCAGCAGTTTATATCCCACTCCCGATGTGAATGAGCAGTTCTTC. This translates into CASSLYPTPDVNEQFF.